Sequencing of this T cell receptor beta chain was carried out in a study of T cell responses to AZD1222 COVID-19 vaccine. The CDR3 runs 15 residues. Germline-derived CDR1 and CDR2 are SNHLY and FYNNEI. Trimming removed 1 base from V and 5 bases from J, with 14 bases in between. The protocol was immunoSEQ multiplex PCR, while the TCRdb copy is restricted to in-frame clones and leaves out a portion. The sample carries about 160,000 clones, around 90% recorded once. This chain joins TRBV2 and TRBJ1-2; D remains ambiguous. The sample in question was peripheral blood, obtained 28 days after the second AZD1222 dose. The receptor was isolated from an adult who received the AZD1222 COVID-19 vaccine. CDR3 residues: CASSEGSTLKYGYTF. The CDR3 DNA sequence: TGTGCCAGCAGTGAAGGGAGTACCCTGAAGTATGGCTACACCTTC.